The present T cell receptor beta chain was sequenced within a study of cytomegalovirus exposure and HLA in healthy donors. The PCR contained 60 Vbeta and 13 Jbeta primers. TCRdb keeps only in-frame clones here, not all; method: immunoSEQ multiplex PCR. The sample consists of tens of thousands of clones, roughly 80% of them appearing once. Germline values: CDR1 LNHDA, CDR2 SQIVND (reference sequence). The CDR3 length is 13 residues. Sequenced sample: PBMCs. The receptor's source is a man aged 40-49 years in good health and CMV-seronegative. The chain couples TRBV19 to TRBJ2-5; 10 bases fit TRBD2. This chain's CDR3 is CAASGSVLETQYF. For the CDR3, the DNA is TGTGCGGCTAGCGGGAGTGTCTTAGAGACCCAGTACTTC.